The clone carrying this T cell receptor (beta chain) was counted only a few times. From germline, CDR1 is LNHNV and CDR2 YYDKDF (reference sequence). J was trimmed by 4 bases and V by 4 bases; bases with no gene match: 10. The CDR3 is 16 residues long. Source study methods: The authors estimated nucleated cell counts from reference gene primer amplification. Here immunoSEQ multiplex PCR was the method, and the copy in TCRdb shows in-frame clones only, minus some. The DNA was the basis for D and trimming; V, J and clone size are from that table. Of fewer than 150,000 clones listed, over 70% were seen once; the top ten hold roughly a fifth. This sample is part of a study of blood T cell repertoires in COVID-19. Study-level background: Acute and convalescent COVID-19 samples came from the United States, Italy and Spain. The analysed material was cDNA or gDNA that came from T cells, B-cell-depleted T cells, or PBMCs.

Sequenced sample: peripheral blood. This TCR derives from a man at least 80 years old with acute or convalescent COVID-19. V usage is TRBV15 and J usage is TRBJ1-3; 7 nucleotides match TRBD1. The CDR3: CATSIDRVGMGNTIYF. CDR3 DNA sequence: TGTGCCACCAGCATCGACAGGGTGGGGATGGGAAACACCATATATTTT.